Listed here are 2 T cell receptor beta chains from one sample, sequenced in a study of PD-1 blockade in mismatch repair-deficient tumors. This table comes from immunoSEQ multiplex PCR, and its TCRdb copy is limited to in-frame clones, with some not included. The repertoire consists of 15,000 or so clones, with 84% occurring once and the leading ten covering around 3.7%. The source was PBMCs, collected 4 weeks after starting pembrolizumab. The source is an adult with mismatch repair-deficient cancer.

V is TRBV6-5 and J is TRBJ2-7; perhaps TRBD1 as D (5 bases). This CDR3 has 16 residues. Per germline, CDR1 MNHEY and CDR2 SVGAGI. V lost 0 bases and J lost 3, with 15 bases in between. CDR3 nucleotides: TGTGCCAGCAGTTACTCGAGTGGCAGGGTGGTCTACGAGCAGTACTTC. Its translation: CASSYSSGRVVYEQYF.

V usage is TRBV28 and J usage is TRBJ2-7, with D perhaps matching TRBD1 (5 bases). The germline CDR1 and CDR2 sequences are MDHEN and SYDVKM. Trimming stripped 2 bases from V and 5 bases from J, with 13 bases between. CDR3 length: 14 residues. The CDR3 sequence is CASSLAGRAHEQYF. The CDR3 DNA reads as TGTGCCAGCAGTTTAGCCGGCAGGGCCCACGAGCAGTACTTC.